The clone carrying this TCR beta chain was seen only a few times. Germline loops: CDR1 GTSNPN, CDR2 SVGIG (reference sequence). V was cut by 5 bases and J by 4 bases, with 15 bases left in between. This CDR3 comprises 13 residues. TCRdb's copy holds only in-frame clones and misses some; the assay was immunoSEQ multiplex PCR. Here the sample spans a few hundred thousand clones, about 88% being singletons. This record belongs to a study of blood T cell repertoires in COVID-19. Across the study: T cells, B-cell-depleted T cells, or PBMCs supplied cDNA or gDNA.

The receptor's source is a woman between 18 and 29 years old who had recovered from COVID-19. Input material: PBMCs or T cells enriched from blood (not recorded which). The V and J genes are TRBV30 and TRBJ2-7; possible D gene TRBD1, 6 bases. The CDR3 region has the DNA TGTGCCTGGGACGAGGGACATAAGTACGAGCAGTACTTC. Translating it yields CAWDEGHKYEQYF.